One sample yielded the 17 T cell receptor beta chains listed below, sequenced in a study of breast tumors, draining lymph nodes, adjacent tissues. One entry per CDR3 protein results from TCRdb running MiXCR on the multiplex PCR reads. The table records 140,000 to 150,000 distinct CDR3 sequences, roughly 33% of them present only once. Breast cancer patients provided tissue from their axillary draining lymph nodes. The sequenced material came from axillary lymph node tissue. Source of these receptors: a female donor with breast cancer. Some clones in this sample may be carry-over from other donors' samples.

At least ten counts were recorded for this clonotype. The V call is TRBV7-9, the J call TRBJ2-7, with D maybe TRBD2 (5 bases). The CDR3 is made up of 14 amino acids. Germline V gene lookup returns CDR1 SEHNR and CDR2 FQNEAQ (reference sequence). With 0 bases removed from V and 4 bases from J, the gap between germline ends came to 10 bases. Here the CDR3 reads CASSLASGGYEQYF. Here the CDR3 DNA reads TGTGCCAGCAGCTTAGCGAGTGGAGGATACGAGCAGTACTTC.

This clonotype has ten or more counts. It may be a read error: a sequence one base away is much more abundant. The chain carries TRBV7-2 and TRBJ2-5; 7 bases line up with TRBD2. The CDR3 sequence is 15 residues long. CDR1 and CDR2 from the germline V gene are SGHTA and FQGNSA. The CDR3 nucleotides are TGTGCCAGCAGCTCCTCCAGCGGGGTACAAGAGACCCAGCACTTC. Translation: CASSSSSGVQETQHF.

This clonotype appeared many times. J is TRBJ2-2 and V is TRBV9, with D perhaps matching TRBD1 or TRBD2 (5 bases each). CDR3 size: 16 residues. The germline CDR1 and CDR2 sequences are SGDLS and YYNGEE. V was trimmed by 1 base and J by 7 bases, leaving 17 bases between them. CDR3 sequence: CASSVRTVGVGGELFF. For the CDR3, the DNA is TGTGCCAGCAGCGTAAGGACGGTGGGGGTAGGCGGGGAGCTGTTTTTT.

This clonotype was recorded at least ten times. The chain uses TRBV30 and TRBJ1-3; D might be TRBD1 (6 bases). V lost 2 bases, J lost 0 bases, and 11 bases lay in between. Per germline, CDR1 GTSNPN and CDR2 SVGIG (reference sequence). The CDR3 extends over 15 amino acids. The CDR3: CAWSTGTSSGNTIYF. As DNA, the CDR3 is TGTGCCTGGAGTACAGGGACGAGCTCTGGAAACACCATATATTTT.

The table lists this clonotype with many counts. The gene calls are TRBV20-1 and TRBJ2-5, with D perhaps matching TRBD1 (6 bases). Per germline, CDR1 DFQATT and CDR2 SNEGSKA (reference sequence). This CDR3 spans 14 amino acids. The ends were cut back, 1 base at V and 5 bases at J, with 14 bases in the middle. The CDR3: CSARVFRGGETQYF. The CDR3 coding sequence is TGCAGTGCTAGAGTATTCAGGGGCGGGGAGACCCAGTACTTC.

The chain carries TRBV20-1 and TRBJ2-7, with a possible D match to TRBD1 (6 bases). Deletions cut 6 bases from V and 4 bases from J, with 13 bases between. The germline V gene encodes CDR1 DFQATT and CDR2 SNEGSKA (reference sequence). CDR3 length: 12 residues. The DNA of the CDR3 is TGCAGTGCACCCGGGACAACTTACGAGCAGTACTTC. Amino acids: CSAPGTTYEQYF.

The CDR3 loop reads CSAPGGETQYF. The CDR3 DNA reads TGCAGTGCTCCGGGGGGAGAGACCCAGTACTTC. The V and J genes are TRBV20-1 and TRBJ2-5; 7 positions agree with TRBD2. With 5 bases clipped from V and 4 bases from J, the junction kept 1 base outside the gene matches. CDR1 and CDR2 from the germline V gene are DFQATT and SNEGSKA (reference sequence). This CDR3 spans 11 amino acids.

The rearrangement joins TRBV19 to TRBJ1-6; 7 nucleotides line up with TRBD1. The CDR3 is 14 residues long. Germline trimming cut 6 bases from V and 7 bases from J; bases unmatched to any gene: 6. The germline V gene has CDR1 LNHDA and CDR2 SQIVND (reference sequence). CDR3 sequence (DNA): TGTGCCAGTAGCACCGGGACAGAGAATTCACCCCTCCACTTT. This gives the protein CASSTGTENSPLHF. Full variable domain (missing parts from reference TRBV19 and TRBJ1-6): DGGITQSPKYLFRKEGQNVTLSCEQNLNHDAMYWYRQDPGQGLRLIYYSQIVNDFQKGDIAEGYSVSREKKESFPLTVTSAQKNPTAFYLCASSTGTENSPLHFGNGTRLTVT.

Remarks on this clonotype: This may be a read error, as it is one base from a much larger clone. The rearrangement links TRBV9 to TRBJ2-7; the D is unclear. Germline values: CDR1 SGDLS, CDR2 YYNGEE. The CDR3 length is 14 residues. The CDR3: CASSVAAQPYGQSF. The CDR3 DNA reads TGTGCCAGCAGCGTAGCCGCGCAGCCCTACGGGCAGTCCTTC.

This clonotype was seen many times. This rearrangement joins TRBV30 to TRBJ2-3; D might be TRBD1 (6 bases). This CDR3 is 15 amino acids long. The V gene lost 3 bases and the J gene lost 2 bases, with 15 bases spanning the gap. The germline V gene has CDR1 GTSNPN and CDR2 SVGIG (reference sequence). CDR3 coding DNA: TGTGCCTGGAGCCGGACAGTCACTATCACAGATACGCAGTATTTT. Amino acids: CAWSRTVTITDTQYF.

This chain connects TRBV5-1 to TRBJ1-4; 8 bases match TRBD1. This CDR3 is built from 16 residues. Germline CDR1 is SGHRS and CDR2 is YFSETQ. Losses at the gene ends were 2 bases for V and 5 bases for J; bases not matched to a gene: 8. CDR3 in amino acids: CASSFGGTGRNEKLFF. CDR3 DNA: TGCGCCAGCAGCTTTGGCGGGACAGGACGAAATGAAAAACTGTTTTTT.

There are many counts of this clonotype. The chain recombines TRBV6-1 with TRBJ2-4, with a tentative D call TRBD1 (6 bases). Per the germline V gene, CDR1 is MNHNS and CDR2 is SASEGT. This CDR3 spans 11 amino acids. The V end was cut by 4 bases, the J end by 8 bases, with 6 bases between. In DNA form, the CDR3 reads TGTGCCAGCAGTGGGACAGACATTCAGTACTTC. It is translated as CASSGTDIQYF.

This clonotype appeared many times. This chain connects TRBV27 to TRBJ2-7; D is ambiguous. Trimming stripped 3 bases from V and 7 bases from J, with 16 bases between. The length of the CDR3 is 14 residues. Germline lookup yields CDR1 MNHEY and CDR2 SMNVEV (reference sequence). The CDR3 DNA reads TGTGCCAGCAGTTTCATTGGCCGGTTAGGAGAGCAGTACTTC. It specifies CASSFIGRLGEQYF.

This clonotype was observed many times. The rearrangement uses TRBV20-1 and TRBJ1-2; 7 bases are shared with TRBD1. The length of the CDR3 is 14 residues. With 1 base clipped from V and 5 bases from J, the junction kept 7 bases outside the gene matches. CDR1 and CDR2 from the germline V gene are DFQATT and SNEGSKA (reference sequence). The CDR3 reads CSARAAGGRYGYTF. For the CDR3, the DNA is TGCAGTGCTAGAGCTGCAGGGGGGCGGTATGGCTACACCTTC.

As to this clonotype: A much larger clone lies a single base off, so this may be a read error. The CDR3 reads CAGSPSGSEKLFF. The CDR3 DNA is TGTGCCGGCTCACCATCAGGCAGTGAAAAACTGTTTTTT. The chain combines TRBV18 with TRBJ1-4, with D hard to call. CDR1 and CDR2 from the germline V gene are KGHSH and LQKENI. The CDR3 consists of 13 residues.

Comment on this clonotype: Given a much more abundant clone one base away, this may be a read error. The chain joins TRBV30 to TRBJ2-5, with D maybe TRBD1 (6 bases). CDR1 and CDR2 from the germline V gene are GTSNPN and SVGIG (reference sequence). This CDR3 region has 14 residues. The CDR3 loop reads CAWSFTGYGETLYF. The CDR3 DNA follows: TGTGCCTGGAGTTTCACAGGGTATGGTGAGACCCTGTACTTC.

This clonotype was detected many times. The chain couples TRBV20-1 to TRBJ2-5; 10 positions agree with TRBD2. Germline V CDR1 and CDR2: DFQATT, SNEGSKA (reference sequence). This CDR3 is built from 17 residues. The V segment lost 1 base and the J segment 3 bases; nucleotides outside the gene matches: 11. CDR3 nucleotides: TGCAGTGCTAGAGCTCTAGCGGGGGCTCCCGGGGAAGAGACCCAGTACTTC. Translating it yields CSARALAGAPGEETQYF.